The 21 T cell receptor beta chains reported below all come from one sample, sequenced in a study of PD-1 blockade in classical Hodgkin lymphoma. Using immunoSEQ multiplex PCR, the repertoire was profiled, and TCRdb retains in-frame clones only, with some absent. The sample records 80,000 to 95,000 clones, nearly 85% being singletons. Time point specified: cycle 4 day 1 (C4D1), after more than five weeks of nivolumab. Brentuximab vedotin exposure varied among the patients, all of whom had relapsed after autologous stem cell transplantation. The sequencing used peripheral blood mononuclear cells (PBMCs), collected before the fourth cycle of nivolumab. These receptors all come from a human donor with classical Hodgkin lymphoma.

The CDR3 bases are TGTGCCAGCAGGGGGCCTGGGGCCAACGTCCTGACTTTC. It yields the protein CASRGPGANVLTF. The chain has TRBV28 and TRBJ2-6; D possibly corresponds to TRBD1 (5 bases). This CDR3 is built from 13 residues. CDR1 is MDHEN and CDR2 is SYDVKM in the germline V gene. V was pared by 6 bases and J by 2 bases, with 5 bases between.

The chain joins TRBV5-4 to TRBJ2-5; 12 nucleotides agree with TRBD2. This CDR3 has 15 amino acids. V was pared by 3 bases and J by 1 base, with 1 base of the junction left unmatched. Germline V gene sequence: CDR1 SGHNT, CDR2 YYREEE (reference sequence). The CDR3 reads CASSSTSGGQETQYF. The CDR3 nucleotides are TGTGCCAGCAGCTCGACTAGCGGGGGCCAAGAGACCCAGTACTTC. The variable domain in full, with the rest retrieved from reference TRBV5-4 and TRBJ2-5, is ETGVTQSPTHLIKTRGQQVTLRCSSQSGHNTVSWYQQALGQGPQFIFQYYREEENGRGNFPPRFSGLQFPNYSSELNVNALELDDSALYLCASSSTSGGQETQYFGPGTRLLVL.

This chain connects TRBV7-2 to TRBJ2-5; the match to TRBD1 covers 7 bases. CDR3 length: 14 residues. Germline V gives CDR1 SGHTA, CDR2 FQGNSA. V was pared by 5 bases and J by 1 base, with 4 bases of the junction left unmatched. CDR3 amino acids: CASSKDRAQETQYF. In nucleotides, the CDR3 is TGTGCCAGCAGCAAAGACAGGGCCCAAGAGACCCAGTACTTC. The full variable domain, its missing parts supplied by reference TRBV7-2 and TRBJ2-5, is GAGVSQSPSNKVTEKGKDVELRCDPISGHTALYWYRQSLGQGLEFLIYFQGNSAPDKSGLPSDRFSAERTGGSVSTLTIQRTQQEDSAVYLCASSKDRAQETQYFGPGTRLLVL.

J is TRBJ1-2 and V is TRBV19, with D perhaps matching TRBD1 (5 bases). Looked up from germline, CDR1 is LNHDA and CDR2 is SQIVND (reference sequence). The CDR3 is made up of 14 amino acids. The V end lost 1 base, the J end lost 7 bases, and 13 bases lay between the germline ends. The CDR3 DNA reads as TGTGCCAGTAGTATAGCGTGGGGGTCGCGTGGCTACACCTTC. This sequence encodes CASSIAWGSRGYTF.

This chain uses TRBV5-4 with TRBJ2-3; D remains unclear. Trimming removed 2 bases from V and 4 bases from J, with 5 bases in between. CDR3 length equals 12 residues. Germline V lookup: CDR1 SGHNT, CDR2 YYREEE (reference sequence). The CDR3 DNA reads as TGTGCCAGCAGCTTCAAACCAGATACGCAGTATTTT. It yields the protein CASSFKPDTQYF.

The chain uses TRBV30 and TRBJ2-7; TRBD2 might be the D (5 bases). There are 16 residues in the CDR3. Germline CDR1 GTSNPN, CDR2 SVGIG (reference sequence). The ends were cut back, 3 bases at V and 0 bases at J, with 18 bases in the middle. This CDR3 is CAWSVKVAGGSYEQYF. As DNA, the CDR3 is TGTGCCTGGAGCGTGAAGGTGGCGGGTGGCTCCTACGAGCAGTACTTC.

The chain combines TRBV2 with TRBJ2-3; a weak D match, TRBD1 (5 bases). The CDR3 contains 15 residues. V was trimmed by 4 bases and J by 0 bases, leaving 11 bases between them. CDR1 is SNHLY and CDR2 is FYNNEI in the germline V gene. The CDR3 region has the DNA TGTGCCAGCAGTGCCTACAGGTTAAGCACAGATACGCAGTATTTT. It codes for CASSAYRLSTDTQYF.

The chain employs TRBV7-2 and TRBJ2-1; 8 bases line up with TRBD2. Germline V gene sequence: CDR1 SGHTA, CDR2 FQGNSA. The CDR3 has 15 residues. J lost 3 bases, V lost 1 base, and 2 bases had no gene match. The CDR3 reads CASSLGLARYNEQFF. In nucleotides, the CDR3 is TGTGCCAGCAGCTTAGGACTAGCGCGCTACAATGAGCAGTTCTTC.

CDR3 in amino acids: CASSATTAAEAFF. The CDR3 DNA follows: TGCGCCAGCAGTGCTACGACAGCGGCTGAAGCTTTCTTT. This chain connects TRBV10-2 to TRBJ1-1; possibly TRBD1 for D (5 bases). Trimming pared 4 bases from V and 6 bases from J, leaving 12 bases between. CDR1 WSHSY and CDR2 SAAADI come from the germline V gene. The CDR3 consists of 13 residues.

The CDR3 is CASSLVGQLYSGNTIYF. The DNA of the CDR3 is TGTGCCAGCAGTTTAGTTGGACAGTTGTATTCTGGAAACACCATATATTTT. This rearrangement joins TRBV28 to TRBJ1-3, with a tentative D call TRBD1 (6 bases). Trimming removed 2 bases at V and 1 base at J, with 15 bases between. This CDR3 has 17 amino acids. CDR1 MDHEN and CDR2 SYDVKM come from the germline V gene. Combining the CDR3 with reference TRBV28 and TRBJ1-3 gives the whole variable domain DVKVTQSSRYLVKRTGEKVFLECVQDMDHENMFWYRQDPGLGLRLIYFSYDVKMKEKGDIPEGYSVSREKKERFSLILESASTNQTSMYLCASSLVGQLYSGNTIYFGEGSWLTVV.

CDR3 DNA: TGTGCCAGCAGCTTAGGCATGCAGCAAGAGACCCAGTACTTC. The encoded protein is CASSLGMQQETQYF. The chain joins TRBV11-2 to TRBJ2-5, with D uncertain. CDR3 length: 14 residues. Trimming took off 1 base at V and 2 bases at J, with 8 bases between the two ends. Germline V lookup: CDR1 SGHAT, CDR2 FQNNGV. The variable domain in full, with the rest retrieved from reference TRBV11-2 and TRBJ2-5, is EAGVAQSPRYKIIEKRQSVAFWCNPISGHATLYWYQQILGQGPKLLIQFQNNGVVDDSQLPKDRFSAERLKGVDSTLKIQPAKLEDSAVYLCASSLGMQQETQYFGPGTRLLVL.

Here the CDR3 reads CASSLLQTLFEQYF. In DNA form, the CDR3 reads TGTGCCAGCAGTTTATTGCAGACGCTATTTGAGCAGTACTTC. The V call is TRBV28, the J call TRBJ2-7, with D hard to call. V lost 1 base and J 7 bases, leaving 14 bases between the germline ends. The germline CDR1 and CDR2 sequences are MDHEN and SYDVKM. CDR3 length: 14 amino acids.

J is TRBJ1-1 and V is TRBV7-2; no definite D call. The germline CDR1 and CDR2 sequences are SGHTA and FQGNSA. The germline V and J ends were trimmed by 1 base and 0 bases, with 18 bases remaining between them. The CDR3 totals 18 residues. For the CDR3, the DNA is TGTGCCAGCAGCTTAGTACGCGGTGGCAGAGCCATGAACACTGAAGCTTTCTTT. Its translation is CASSLVRGGRAMNTEAFF.

The chain has TRBV7-2 and TRBJ2-2; the D is unclear. V lost 2 bases and J 8 bases, leaving 6 bases between the germline ends. Germline V gives CDR1 SGHTA, CDR2 FQGNSA. The CDR3 extends over 12 amino acids. CDR3 nucleotide sequence: TGTGCCAGCAGCTTACGAATTGGGGAGCTGTTTTTT. This codes for CASSLRIGELFF.

This rearrangement joins TRBV11-3 to TRBJ2-1, with D unresolved. Germline V CDR1 and CDR2: SGHNT, YENEEA. V dropped 5 bases and J dropped 5 bases, with 10 bases sitting between them. This CDR3 contains 13 residues. In nucleotides, the CDR3 is TGTGCCAGCAGCGGCGGAAGCCACAATGAGCAGTTCTTC. It translates to CASSGGSHNEQFF.

This clone was seen more than once but under ten times. This chain joins TRBV10-3 and TRBJ1-2; D is perhaps TRBD1 (6 bases). CDR1 ENHRY and CDR2 SYGVKD come from the germline V gene. The length of the CDR3 is 14 residues. Between the trimmed V and J ends, which lost 8 bases and 6 bases, there was a span of 19 bases. The CDR3 is CAIQSGQTIHGYTF. The CDR3 DNA reads as TGTGCCATCCAATCAGGACAGACAATCCATGGCTACACCTTC.

Comment on this clone: Other DNA variants within this sample encode the same CDR3. The chain employs TRBV9 and TRBJ1-1, with unresolved D. V lost 0 bases and J 2 bases, leaving 8 bases between the germline ends. The germline gives CDR1 SGDLS, CDR2 YYNGEE. This CDR3 has 14 residues. Here the CDR3 DNA reads TGTGCCAGCAGCGTAGGGGGAGTAAACACTGAAGCTTTCTTT. Its translation: CASSVGGVNTEAFF.

The genes are TRBV10-1 and TRBJ2-2, with 8 bases identical to TRBD2. The germline V gene has CDR1 WNHNN and CDR2 SYGVQD (reference sequence). J lost 5 bases, V lost 0 bases, and 8 bases had no gene match. The CDR3 contains 17 residues. The CDR3: CASSESSGTFRTGELFF. CDR3 bases: TGCGCCAGCAGTGAGTCTAGCGGGACCTTTAGAACCGGGGAGCTGTTTTTT.

Only a few counts were recorded for this clone. V and J are TRBV6-6 and TRBJ1-5, with 9 bases matching TRBD1. The CDR3 sequence is 16 residues long. V trimming: 6 bases; J trimming: 6 bases; junction bases outside the gene matches: 12. The germline V gene encodes CDR1 MNHNY and CDR2 SVGAGI (reference sequence). The CDR3 reads CASRPSTGGRSQPQHF. CDR3 nucleotide sequence: TGTGCCAGCAGGCCCTCAACAGGGGGCAGAAGTCAGCCCCAGCATTTT.

By share, this clone counts as medium-sized. The rearrangement uses TRBV2 and TRBJ1-5; D might be TRBD1 (5 bases). Germline CDR1 and CDR2: SNHLY and FYNNEI. Trimming pared 2 bases from V and 7 bases from J, leaving 15 bases between. The CDR3 length is 15 residues. The CDR3 DNA follows: TGTGCCAGCAGTGAAAAGGGCCCGCGGGGGCAGCCCCAGCATTTT. This gives the protein CASSEKGPRGQPQHF.

V is TRBV7-7 and J is TRBJ2-1; 7 nucleotides agree with TRBD2. This CDR3 has 15 residues. The V gene end was trimmed by 5 bases and the J gene end by 2 bases; junction bases not matched to a gene: 6. Germline V CDR1 and CDR2: SSHAT, FNYEAQ (reference sequence). The CDR3 sequence: CASSPGLPTYNEQFF. DNA for the CDR3: TGTGCCAGCAGCCCGGGACTACCCACCTACAATGAGCAGTTCTTC. The full variable domain, rest sourced from reference TRBV7-7 and TRBJ2-1, is GAGVSQSPRYKVTKRGQDVTLRCDPISSHATLYWYQQALGQGPEFLTYFNYEAQPDKSGLPSDRFSAERPEGSISTLTIQRTEQRDSAMYRCASSPGLPTYNEQFFGPGTRLTVL.